The T cell receptor beta chain under discussion was sequenced for a study of T cell changes during pregnancy in multiple sclerosis. CDR1 is SGHTS, CDR2 YDEGEE, per germline. This CDR3 spans 14 amino acids. V dropped 4 bases and J dropped 5; count of bases not matched to a gene: 6. Generated by immunoSEQ multiplex PCR, the TCRdb table keeps only in-frame clones and is missing some. Of about 100,000 clones in the sample, roughly 90% were seen once. Specimen: peripheral blood, collected after pregnancy. The receptor's source is a female donor with multiple sclerosis, enrolled in a pregnancy study. The V gene is TRBV5-8, the J gene TRBJ2-3; 8 nucleotides match TRBD1. Here the CDR3 reads CASSATGGIDTQYF. In DNA, the CDR3 is TGTGCCAGCAGCGCTACAGGGGGAATAGATACGCAGTATTTT.